The clone carrying this TCR beta chain came up a few times. The target antigen is unknown. The data derive from a study of T cell repertoires in cytomegalovirus infection. About the research overall: Well-studied HLA-B-restricted epitopes and recently identified HLA-C-restricted epitopes of CMV were both used in the study. Based on public TCR beta signatures, there were indications of CMV infection and of a matching HLA type.

TCRdb redid the calling of the reads with MiXCR, one entry per CDR3 protein. This sample has approximately 350,000 distinct CDR3 sequences; roughly 36% occur once, and the top ten carry approximately 12%. Study findings and constraints: Within the response measured ex vivo, HLA-C-restricted CMV-specific TCR beta clonotypes were dominant. Accumulated public TCR beta family frequency recognized individuals carrying CMV together with the relevant HLA.

V lost 2 bases, J lost 5 bases, and 4 bases stayed unmatched. Looked up from germline, CDR1 is SGHTA and CDR2 is FQGTGA. The CDR3 has 16 residues. The origin of this receptor is a human donor in good health (CMV status not recorded). Some clones in this sample may be carry-over from other donors' samples. The specimen comprised cultured PBMCs, sampled from culture after CMV antigen stimulation. The chain carries TRBV7-3 and TRBJ2-1; 12 positions match TRBD2. The CDR3: CASSLLRTSGNNEQFF. The CDR3, as DNA: TGTGCCAGCAGCTTACTCCGGACTAGCGGGAACAATGAGCAGTTCTTC. The full variable domain, with the rest looked up from reference TRBV7-3 and TRBJ2-1, is GAGVSQTPSNKVTEKGKYVELRCDPISGHTALYWYRQSLGQGPEFLIYFQGTGAADDSGLPNDRFFAVRPEGSVSTLKIQRTERGDSAVYLCASSLLRTSGNNEQFFGPGTRLTVL.